The T cell receptor (beta chain) under discussion was sequenced for a study of blood T cell repertoires in COVID-19. Study background: The United States, Italy and Spain were the sources of the acute and convalescent COVID-19 samples.

Only in-frame clones appear in the TCRdb table, and some are missing; sequencing was by immunoSEQ multiplex PCR. The data contain more than 80,000 clones, approximately 83% of them singletons. The CDR3 runs to 14 residues. V dropped 4 bases and J dropped 6 bases, with 15 bases sitting between them. Germline V gene sequence: CDR1 SGHAT, CDR2 FQNNGV. This TCR came from a woman older than 75 with active or convalescent COVID-19. The sequenced sample consisted of peripheral blood. The chain is built from TRBV11-2 and TRBJ2-5, with D possibly being TRBD2 (6 bases). The CDR3 DNA is TGTGCCAGCAGCTACGCATGGGACTCCAAGACCCAGTACTTC. The encoded protein is CASSYAWDSKTQYF.